This T cell receptor (beta chain) was recovered during a study of technical replicates of blood from several donors. Profiling relied on immunoSEQ multiplex PCR, and the TCRdb table lists in-frame clones only, not all of them. The repertoire holds 70,000 to 85,000 clones, with nearly 97% as singletons. V lost 0 bases, J lost 7 bases, and 18 bases lay in between. The CDR3 totals 16 residues. The germline CDR1 and CDR2 sequences are SEHNR and FQNEAQ (reference sequence). The clonotype comes from a human donor in good health. The sample comprised T cells isolated from PBMCs. V gene TRBV7-9 combines with J gene TRBJ1-1; possible D gene TRBD1, 6 bases. The CDR3 DNA sequence: TGTGCCAGCAGCTTAGCGGGGTTCCAGGGGCCCGATGAAGCTTTCTTT. Translated, it gives CASSLAGFQGPDEAFF.